This entry lists 7 T cell receptor beta chains sequenced from one sample in a study of blood T cell repertoires in COVID-19. Sequencing used immunoSEQ multiplex PCR; TCRdb keeps in-frame clones, though not all of them. This sample has about 200,000 clones, with 85% to 90% found just once. Sequencing was done on a sample of peripheral blood. The source of these receptors is a woman in her seventies with acute or convalescent COVID-19.

J is TRBJ2-2 and V is TRBV18, with D perhaps matching TRBD2 (5 bases). CDR1 and CDR2 (germline): KGHSH, LQKENI. The ends were cut back, 4 bases at V and 2 bases at J, with 11 bases in the middle. This CDR3 contains 15 residues. This CDR3 reads CASSHGKANTGELFF. The CDR3 nucleotides are TGTGCCAGCTCACACGGGAAAGCCAACACCGGGGAGCTGTTTTTT.

The chain carries TRBV7-2 and TRBJ2-7, with TRBD2 identical over 9 bases. Losses at the gene ends were 3 bases for V and 1 base for J; bases not matched to a gene: 1. The CDR3 covers 14 residues. Germline V lookup: CDR1 SGHTA, CDR2 FQGNSA. CDR3 protein: CASSLSGGSYEQYF. CDR3 sequence (DNA): TGTGCCAGCAGCTTGAGCGGGGGGTCCTACGAGCAGTACTTC.

This chain connects TRBV5-1 to TRBJ1-6; D is perhaps TRBD1 (5 bases). Germline CDR1 reads SGHRS; CDR2 reads YFSETQ. This CDR3 region has 15 residues. V was shortened by 5 bases and J by 0 bases, with 9 bases between the two germline ends. The CDR3 sequence: CASRRDSSYNSPLHF. CDR3 nucleotides: TGCGCCAGCAGGAGAGACAGCTCCTATAATTCACCCCTCCACTTT.

V is TRBV7-2 and J is TRBJ2-7; 13 bases map to TRBD2. The length of the CDR3 is 15 residues. V was clipped by 3 bases and J by 9 bases; unmatched bases: 8. Germline CDR1 SGHTA, CDR2 FQGNSA. This chain's CDR3 is CASSFSGTSGMVQYF. CDR3 sequence (DNA): TGTGCCAGCAGCTTCTCCGGGACTAGCGGGATGGTGCAGTACTTC.

J is TRBJ1-4 and V is TRBV6-2 or TRBV6-3; D may be TRBD1 (5 bases). CDR3 length equals 13 residues. V was trimmed by 2 bases and J by 8 bases, leaving 9 bases between them. Germline V gene data show CDR1 as MNHEY and CDR2 as SVGEGT. The CDR3 DNA is TGTGCCAGCAGTTACGGGAACAGGGAAAAACTGTTTTTT. Residues: CASSYGNREKLFF.

The chain carries TRBV19 and TRBJ2-1, with a possible D match to TRBD2 (5 bases). CDR1 and CDR2 from the germline V gene are LNHDA and SQIVND (reference sequence). V gave up 7 bases and J gave up 7 bases, with 20 bases separating them. The CDR3 is made up of 15 amino acids. CDR3 protein: CASTAFLRAGNEQFF. CDR3 coding DNA: TGTGCCAGTACCGCATTTCTGAGGGCTGGGAATGAGCAGTTCTTC.

The CDR3 DNA follows: TGCAGCGTTCAGGTTGCCCACCAATCCTATGGCTACACCTTC. Its protein product is CSVQVAHQSYGYTF. The rearrangement links TRBV29-1 to TRBJ1-2; D not certain. V gave up 5 bases and J gave up 4 bases, with 17 bases separating them. This CDR3 is built from 14 residues. Germline V gives CDR1 SQVTM, CDR2 ANQGSEA.